The 27 T cell receptor beta chains given below trace back to one sample, sequenced in a study of blood T cell repertoires in COVID-19 (dated by TCRdb to 2018 to 2020). The library was prepared using the immunoSEQ multiplex PCR assay. The immuneACCESS repertoire file appears here via TCRdb, limited to in-frame rearrangements. These files lack a portion of the clones; in checked studies, under half of the deficit traces to unresolved V genes, and the cause of the others is not known. The sample table shows roughly 200,000 clones, and more than 60% are seen once. The ten top clones hold roughly 12% of the sample. Sequences were obtained from peripheral blood. The receptor source for this set is a man in his forties or fifties who had recovered from COVID-19.

This sequence joins TRBV5-1 and TRBJ2-3, with TRBD2 identical over 11 bases. The V gene end was trimmed by 4 bases and the J gene end by 2 bases; junction bases not matched to a gene: 6. This CDR3 is 16 amino acids long. Per germline, CDR1 SGHRS and CDR2 YFSETQ. CDR3 sequence (DNA): TGCGCCAGCAGCATCGGGACTAGCGGACCCACAGATACGCAGTATTTT. Translation: CASSIGTSGPTDTQYF.

The genes are TRBV2 and TRBJ1-4; the match to TRBD1 covers 7 bases. The CDR3 length is 14 residues. The J segment lost 4 bases and the V segment lost 5 bases, leaving 4 bases of the junction unmatched. Looked up from germline, CDR1 is SNHLY and CDR2 is FYNNEI. This CDR3 is CASSLGTVNEKLFF. The CDR3, as DNA: TGTGCCAGCAGTCTCGGGACAGTTAATGAAAAACTGTTTTTT.

This chain uses TRBV29-1 with TRBJ2-7; 8 nucleotides match TRBD1. The V gene's germline CDR1 is SQVTM and CDR2 ANQGSEA. The CDR3 is made up of 14 amino acids. V shed 4 bases, J shed 1 base, and the junction held 6 bases outside the gene matches. The CDR3 loop reads CSVANRGNSYEQYF. The CDR3 coding sequence is TGCAGCGTTGCTAACAGGGGGAATTCCTACGAGCAGTACTTC.

CDR3 nucleotides: TGTGCCAGCAGCTTGCAGGGGGTGGTTGGAAACACCATATATTTT. This encodes CASSLQGVVGNTIYF. This chain uses TRBV7-9 with TRBJ1-3; 7 nucleotides match TRBD1. There are 15 residues in the CDR3. The germline gives CDR1 SEHNR, CDR2 FQNEAQ (reference sequence). V trimming: 3 bases; J trimming: 3 bases; junction bases outside the gene matches: 5.

The J gene is TRBJ2-3, the V gene TRBV24-1, with 11 bases matching TRBD2. Per the germline V gene, CDR1 is KGHDR and CDR2 is SFDVKD. The length of the CDR3 is 15 residues. The ends lost 5 bases at V and 2 bases at J; junction bases unmatched: 2. CDR3 in amino acids: CATSGGLAVTDTQYF. CDR3 nucleotides: TGTGCCACCAGTGGGGGACTAGCGGTCACAGATACGCAGTATTTT.

The chain uses TRBV28 and TRBJ1-5; no firm D call. Germline lookup yields CDR1 MDHEN and CDR2 SYDVKM. V was trimmed by 5 bases and J by 4 bases, leaving 12 bases between them. This CDR3 region has 14 residues. The CDR3: CASSSLIENQPQHF. DNA of the CDR3: TGTGCCAGCAGTAGTCTAATCGAGAATCAGCCCCAGCATTTT.

V and J are TRBV30 and TRBJ2-7, with TRBD2 matching 9 bases. The germline CDR1 and CDR2 sequences are GTSNPN and SVGIG (reference sequence). This CDR3 region has 18 residues. With 3 bases clipped from V and 2 bases from J, the junction kept 17 bases outside the gene matches. The CDR3 spells CAWRMTRLAGVGTYEQYF. CDR3 nucleotides: TGTGCCTGGAGGATGACCCGATTAGCGGGAGTGGGGACCTACGAGCAGTACTTC.

The rearrangement joins TRBV5-1 to TRBJ1-1; TRBD1 matches 8 bases. There are 15 residues in the CDR3. From germline, CDR1 is SGHRS and CDR2 YFSETQ. Unmatched junction bases numbered 10, after V lost 4 bases and J lost 5 bases. Here the CDR3 DNA reads TGCGCCAGCAGCGTACAGGGGGAGGGAGTAACTGAAGCTTTCTTT. It yields the protein CASSVQGEGVTEAFF.

This chain links TRBV7-9 with TRBJ2-1, with TRBD2 identical over 9 bases. The junction had 7 bases not matched to a gene; V was cut back by 5 bases and J by 5 bases. Germline V gene data show CDR1 as SEHNR and CDR2 as FQNEAQ (reference sequence). The CDR3 consists of 15 residues. CDR3 sequence reads: CASSLSGSLNNEQFF. In DNA, the CDR3 is TGTGCCAGCAGCCTTAGCGGGAGTCTCAACAATGAGCAGTTCTTC.

This clone was seen a few times. The rearrangement joins TRBV19 to TRBJ1-1; tentative D call: TRBD1 (5 bases). CDR1 and CDR2 from the germline V gene are LNHDA and SQIVND (reference sequence). This CDR3 region has 14 residues. Trimming took off 5 bases at V and 3 bases at J, with 13 bases between the two ends. CDR3 sequence: CASSYGAGDTEAFF. In DNA, the CDR3 is TGTGCCAGTAGTTACGGGGCGGGGGACACTGAAGCTTTCTTT. The full variable domain, with the rest looked up from reference TRBV19 and TRBJ1-1, is DGGITQSPKYLFRKEGQNVTLSCEQNLNHDAMYWYRQDPGQGLRLIYYSQIVNDFQKGDIAEGYSVSREKKESFPLTVTSAQKNPTAFYLCASSYGAGDTEAFFGQGTRLTVV.

V is TRBV12-3 or TRBV12-4 and J is TRBJ2-1; unclear D gene. This CDR3 has 12 residues. V was shortened by 5 bases and J by 9 bases, with 11 bases between the two germline ends. The CDR3 spells CASSRVPSEQFF. The CDR3 nucleotides read TGTGCCAGCAGTCGGGTACCCAGTGAGCAGTTCTTC.

The CDR3 here is CASMYRGTGELFF. The CDR3 DNA is TGTGCCAGCATGTATAGGGGTACCGGGGAGCTGTTTTTT. The chain recombines TRBV27 with TRBJ2-2; tentative D call: TRBD1 (5 bases). The germline CDR1 and CDR2 sequences are MNHEY and SMNVEV (reference sequence). With 7 bases removed from V and 5 bases from J, the gap between germline ends came to 11 bases. The CDR3 covers 13 residues.

The chain recombines TRBV6-2 or TRBV6-3 with TRBJ2-1; D not resolved. Germline V gene data show CDR1 as MNHEY and CDR2 as SVGEGT. The CDR3 runs to 14 residues. V dropped 6 bases and J dropped 5 bases, with 14 bases sitting between them. CDR3 loop: CASSNPGRDNEQFF. The CDR3 bases are TGTGCCAGCAGCAATCCGGGTCGGGACAATGAGCAGTTCTTC.

CDR3 DNA: TGTGCCAGTCGGGGCGGGAGCTCCTATAATTCACCCCTCCACTTT. Translated: CASRGGSSYNSPLHF. The chain carries TRBV19 and TRBJ1-6; weak D call: TRBD1 (5 bases). The V gene's germline CDR1 is LNHDA and CDR2 SQIVND (reference sequence). The CDR3 sequence is 15 residues long. Trimming removed 8 bases from V and 0 bases from J, with 11 bases in between.

The chain recombines TRBV25-1 with TRBJ2-1; no reliable D call. The germline V gene has CDR1 MGHDK and CDR2 SYGVNS. The CDR3 covers 14 residues. The germline V and J ends were trimmed by 7 bases and 4 bases, with 14 bases remaining between them. CDR3 coding DNA: TGTGCCAGCACCCAGAGGAATAGTTACAATGAGCAGTTCTTC. This translates into CASTQRNSYNEQFF. The variable domain in full, completed from reference TRBV25-1 and TRBJ2-1, reads EADIYQTPRYLVIGTGKKITLECSQTMGHDKMYWYQQDPGMELHLIHYSYGVNSTEKGDLSSESTVSRIRTEHFPLTLESARPSHTSQYLCASTQRNSYNEQFFGPGTRLTVL.

This rearrangement joins TRBV7-9 to TRBJ2-2; 7 bases are shared with TRBD1. The CDR3 sequence is 16 residues long. Germline trimming cut 6 bases from V and 6 bases from J; bases unmatched to any gene: 13. Germline V gene data show CDR1 as SEHNR and CDR2 as FQNEAQ (reference sequence). CDR3 in amino acids: CASRQGQFFSSGELFF. DNA for the CDR3: TGTGCCAGCAGACAGGGGCAGTTCTTTTCTTCCGGGGAGCTGTTTTTT. Full variable domain (outside the CDR3, taken from reference TRBV7-9 and TRBJ2-2): DTGVSQNPRHKITKRGQNVTFRCDPISEHNRLYWYRQTLGQGPEFLTYFQNEAQLEKSRLLSDRFSAERPKGSFSTLEIQRTEQGDSAMYLCASRQGQFFSSGELFFGEGSRLTVL.

The CDR3 protein is CAWSLVSGELFF. In DNA, the CDR3 is TGTGCCTGGAGTTTAGTGTCCGGGGAGCTGTTTTTT. V usage is TRBV30 and J usage is TRBJ2-2; no clear D gene. This CDR3 contains 12 residues. V lost 2 bases, J lost 6 bases, and 7 bases lay in between. From germline, CDR1 is GTSNPN and CDR2 SVGIG (reference sequence).

This chain uses TRBV28 with TRBJ1-5, with TRBD1 matching over 7 bases. Germline CDR1 and CDR2: MDHEN and SYDVKM. V dropped 7 bases and J dropped 0; count of bases not matched to a gene: 6. CDR3 length: 15 residues. CDR3 in DNA: TGTGCCAGCACCCCGACAGGGAATAGCAATCAGCCCCAGCATTTT. This sequence encodes CASTPTGNSNQPQHF. Supplemented by reference TRBV28 and TRBJ1-5, the full variable domain reads DVKVTQSSRYLVKRTGEKVFLECVQDMDHENMFWYRQDPGLGLRLIYFSYDVKMKEKGDIPEGYSVSREKKERFSLILESASTNQTSMYLCASTPTGNSNQPQHFGDGTRLSIL.

The chain recombines TRBV5-5 with TRBJ2-7, with 13 bases lining up with TRBD2. CDR3 size: 15 residues. Losses at the gene ends were 4 bases for V and 3 bases for J; bases not matched to a gene: 4. The germline gives CDR1 SGHKS, CDR2 YYEKEE (reference sequence). CDR3 region: CASSQGTSGVYEQYF. The CDR3 DNA reads TGTGCCAGCAGCCAAGGGACTAGCGGGGTCTACGAGCAGTACTTC.

V usage is TRBV6-5 and J usage is TRBJ2-7, with D tentatively TRBD1 (6 bases). V lost 5 bases and J 5 bases, leaving 16 bases between the germline ends. CDR1 MNHEY and CDR2 SVGAGI come from the germline V gene. The CDR3 runs to 14 residues. Here the CDR3 DNA reads TGTGCCAGCAGTACCGGGACAATTAACGACGAGCAGTACTTC. This encodes CASSTGTINDEQYF.

The rearrangement links TRBV3-1 (or the pseudogene TRBV3-2) to TRBJ2-1; possible D gene TRBD2, 6 bases. The CDR3 totals 18 residues. V dropped 0 bases and J dropped 5 bases, with 20 bases sitting between them. Germline V gene lookup returns CDR1 LGHDT and CDR2 YNNKEL (reference sequence). Written as DNA, the CDR3 is TGTGCCAGCAGCCAAGACGGGGCGGGACCGGAGAAGCACAATGAGCAGTTCTTC. Translating it yields CASSQDGAGPEKHNEQFF.

J is TRBJ1-2 and V is TRBV19; 8 nucleotides line up with TRBD1. Trimming at V came to 6 bases and at J to 5 bases, leaving 11 bases not matched to a gene. The CDR3 covers 15 residues. CDR1 is LNHDA, CDR2 SQIVND, per germline (reference sequence). CDR3 region: CASRRTGTGPYGYTF. The CDR3 DNA reads TGTGCCAGTAGGAGAACCGGGACAGGACCTTATGGCTACACCTTC.

The V gene is TRBV5-4, the J gene TRBJ1-1, with TRBD1 identical over 7 bases. The CDR3 is 14 residues long. The junction had 12 bases not matched to a gene; V was cut back by 7 bases and J by 6 bases. Germline CDR1 and CDR2: SGHNT and YYREEE (reference sequence). The CDR3 here is CASGPPTGIAEAFF. The CDR3 nucleotides are TGTGCCAGCGGGCCCCCGACAGGGATCGCTGAAGCTTTCTTT. The variable domain in full, with the rest retrieved from reference TRBV5-4 and TRBJ1-1, is ETGVTQSPTHLIKTRGQQVTLRCSSQSGHNTVSWYQQALGQGPQFIFQYYREEENGRGNFPPRFSGLQFPNYSSELNVNALELDDSALYLCASGPPTGIAEAFFGQGTRLTVV.

This chain links TRBV7-9 with TRBJ2-7; D is possibly TRBD1 (6 bases). The CDR3 extends over 16 amino acids. V shed 3 bases and J shed 0 bases, with 15 bases lying between them. The germline V gene has CDR1 SEHNR and CDR2 FQNEAQ (reference sequence). The CDR3 DNA is TGTGCCAGCAGCTTTTTCGACAGGTCGAGCTCCTACGAGCAGTACTTC. This translates into CASSFFDRSSSYEQYF.

This chain joins TRBV18 and TRBJ2-2; 8 bases map to TRBD2. The CDR3 runs 15 residues. The V gene's germline CDR1 is KGHSH and CDR2 LQKENI. V shed 0 bases, J shed 7 bases, and the junction held 4 bases outside the gene matches. This chain's CDR3 is CASSPPAGADGELFF. Written as DNA, the CDR3 is TGTGCCAGCTCACCACCAGCGGGAGCAGACGGGGAGCTGTTTTTT.

The chain is built from TRBV18 and TRBJ1-4; 10 nucleotides align to TRBD1. Germline V gene lookup returns CDR1 KGHSH and CDR2 LQKENI. The trim removed 4 bases at V and 7 bases at J, leaving 9 bases unmatched. The CDR3 extends over 16 amino acids. CDR3 bases: TGTGCCAGCTCACATACTACAGGGACAGGGGTTGAAAAACTGTTTTTT. It specifies CASSHTTGTGVEKLFF.

This clone has only a few counts. The chain employs TRBV30 and TRBJ2-1; the match to TRBD2 covers 8 bases. In germline, CDR1 is GTSNPN, CDR2 SVGIG (reference sequence). V was pared by 1 base and J by 4 bases, with 3 bases of the junction left unmatched. This CDR3 is 14 amino acids long. CDR3 amino acids: CAWSEASGYNEQFF. The CDR3 DNA reads as TGTGCCTGGAGTGAGGCTAGCGGGTACAATGAGCAGTTCTTC. The variable domain in full, with the rest retrieved from reference TRBV30 and TRBJ2-1, is SQTIHQWPATLVQPVGSPLSLECTVEGTSNPNLYWYRQAAGRGLQLLFYSVGIGQISSEVPQNLSASRPQDRQFILSSKKLLLSDSGFYLCAWSEASGYNEQFFGPGTRLTVL.